The text below deals with one T cell receptor beta chain. The protocol was immunoSEQ multiplex PCR, while the TCRdb copy is restricted to in-frame clones and leaves out a portion. Counted here are 150,000 to 200,000 clones, approximately 84% occurring once; the ten biggest clones make up roughly 10%. The V gene's germline CDR1 is MNHEY and CDR2 SVGAGI. Trimming left V 0 bases short and J 0 bases short, with 8 bases between. There are 16 residues in the CDR3. The data belong to a study of cytomegalovirus exposure and HLA in healthy donors. Material: PBMCs. This TCR came from a man aged 25 to 40 in good health and CMV-seropositive. The rearrangement uses TRBV6-5 and TRBJ1-4, with TRBD1 as a possible D gene (6 bases). Written as DNA, the CDR3 is TGTGCCAGCAGTTACTCCGCAGGGGCAACTAATGAAAAACTGTTTTTT. This encodes CASSYSAGATNEKLFF.